This T cell receptor (beta chain) was captured by sequencing in a study of OX40 agonist ivuxolimab in advanced cancers. Study-level information: In three patients, partial responses were observed, one with hepatocellular carcinoma and two with cutaneous melanoma.

Broader study findings: CD4+ and CD8+ blood T cells expanded clonally by week 6 at 0.1 to 3.0 mg/kg. Mean expanded clone counts were higher in CD8+ than CD4+ T cells.

With baseline, cycle 4 day 1, and cycle 7 day 1 as timepoints, blood was sampled. The repertoire was sequenced with immunoSEQ multiplex PCR; TCRdb's copy has only in-frame clones and lacks some. Of 35,000 to 45,000 clones listed, just over 85% are singletons. Regarding this clone: The antigen remains unidentified.

Trimming removed 2 bases at V and 0 bases at J, with 10 bases between. Germline-derived CDR1 and CDR2 are MGHRA and YSYEKL. The CDR3 loop spans 15 amino acids. Sequenced material: CD4+ or CD8+ T cells sorted from blood, taken in a trial of the OX40 agonist ivuxolimab. The TCR comes from an adult with an advanced solid tumor such as melanoma, head and neck, liver or kidney cancer. V and J are TRBV4-1 and TRBJ1-1; D is possibly TRBD1 (6 bases). CDR3: CASSQNREVNTEAFF. CDR3 sequence (DNA): TGCGCCAGCAGCCAAAACAGGGAAGTGAACACTGAAGCTTTCTTT.